This T cell receptor (beta chain) derives from a study of Graves' ophthalmopathy and Graves' hyperthyroidism. Study details: Peripheral blood sampling occurred at initial diagnosis, before any treatment.

Moderate-to-severe activity, CAS ≥3, NOSPECS ≥4 and a duration under 3 months were seen in donors with ophthalmopathy. PBMCs had their origin in fresh peripheral blood (more than 9.5 ml). Trimming left V 4 bases short and J 8 bases short, with 15 bases between. Germline CDR1 SGDLS, CDR2 YYNGEE. The CDR3 has 13 residues. Amplified material comprised TCR beta CDR3 regions derived from RNA transcripts. A first-round RT-PCR used HTBI primers, followed by a second-round multiplex PCR. TCRdb used MiXCR to reprocess the multiplex PCR reads, holding one entry per CDR3 protein. The table has 600,000 to 950,000 distinct CDR3 sequences, approximately 40% seen once. This clonotype occurred many times.

The source of this sequence is an adult man with Graves' ophthalmopathy. The rearrangement joins TRBV9 to TRBJ1-1; D perhaps matches TRBD1 (6 bases). The sequencing sample was made of peripheral blood. The CDR3 sequence is CASSLMTGGEAFF. CDR3 nucleotide sequence: TGTGCCAGCAGCTTGATGACAGGAGGGGAAGCTTTCTTT.